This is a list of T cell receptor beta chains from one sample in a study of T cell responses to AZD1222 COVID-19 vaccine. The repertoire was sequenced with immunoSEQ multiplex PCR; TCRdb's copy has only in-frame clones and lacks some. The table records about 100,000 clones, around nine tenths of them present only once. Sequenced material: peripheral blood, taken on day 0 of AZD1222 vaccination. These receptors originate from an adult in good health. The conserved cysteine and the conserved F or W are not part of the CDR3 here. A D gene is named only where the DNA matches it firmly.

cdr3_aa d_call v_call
ASSLAEGYNSPLH . TRBV5-1
ASSWASGPEAF . TRBV5-1
ASSPTVGTEAF . TRBV7-3
ASSLSVTDTQY . TRBV7-9
ATLTYEQY . TRBV6-5
ASSYSKTSGGSEQF TRBD2 TRBV27
ASSSSGSTANEQF TRBD2 TRBV11-2
ASSYSEGVRT . TRBV6-5
ASSTRGQEAF . TRBV10-1
ASRASEFYGYT . TRBV12-3/TRBV12-4
ASSSNYNYGYT . TRBV5-6
ASSLDPPFEQY . TRBV7-2
ASSPQVGESPLH . TRBV18
ASSLGTGPYEQY TRBD1 TRBV5-7
SAMDAGTGVTEAF TRBD1 TRBV29-1
ASSLFAGQVFAGELF TRBD1 TRBV27
SASRDSGNTIY . TRBV20-1
ASSLSTDVREAF . TRBV7-3
ASSLESDRGQLSYGYT TRBD1 TRBV5-1
ATSRGLASADTQY . TRBV15
ASSPAGGSNQPQH . TRBV18
ASSYSGTSVAYGYT . TRBV6-6
ASSEGTSGYNEQF TRBD2 TRBV6-4
ASSLTGGDQPQH TRBD1 TRBV7-8
ASSLSRGIYNEQF . TRBV7-9
ASSEGVSLF . TRBV2
ASSLRSGGDNSPLH TRBD1 TRBV7-8
ATMIEQGASLNEQF TRBD1 TRBV10-3
ASRQGVGANVLT . TRBV27
ASSQDRRLDEKLF . TRBV4-3
ASSYRNEQF . TRBV12-3/TRBV12-4
ASREGANYGYT . TRBV2
ASSSPRLLAGGSEQY TRBD2 TRBV6-2/TRBV6-3
ASTFRDRGTADTQY TRBD1 TRBV11-3